The T cell receptor (beta chain) described here comes from a study of long-term antiretroviral therapy in people with HIV. Study as a whole: The study's earliest collections predate the 2015 immediate-ART recommendation by about a decade.

Germline CDR1 reads MGHRA; CDR2 reads YSYEKL. V shed 3 bases and J 0 bases; nucleotides not matched to a gene: 6. The CDR3 sequence is 19 residues long. The United States was where all participants with HIV were treated. Of note for this clone: Its matching antigen is unknown.

Sequencing used immunoSEQ v3.0 at survey level. Repertoires were generated with immunoSEQ multiplex PCR, while TCRdb's copy carries only in-frame clones and drops some. The table records around 30,000 clones, 70% to 90% of them present only once. General study points: In samples taken after ART, diversity increased but remained below transplant donor control levels. Specimens of blood were obtained during about 2004 to 2017, possibly under older ART regimens.

The sequence came from a young man with HIV. V usage is TRBV4-1 and J usage is TRBJ2-1, with 15 bases that match TRBD2. The sequences come from unsorted PBMCs, collected 1.1 years after starting antiretroviral therapy. CDR3 residues: CASSHLGLAGGISYNEQFF. The CDR3 bases are TGCGCCAGCAGCCATTTGGGACTAGCGGGGGGCATCTCCTACAATGAGCAGTTCTTC.